This TCR beta chain was found in a study of shared T cell receptors in the human thymus. Trimming cost V 9 bases and J 3 bases, with 16 bases left between them. The CDR3 consists of 13 residues. Looked up from germline, CDR1 is SGDLS and CDR2 is YYNGEE. The count of this clone is one. Clones were sequenced by immunoSEQ multiplex PCR, and TCRdb holds only the in-frame ones, with some missing. The sample consists of fewer than 700,000 clones, roughly 90% of them appearing once. The same sample was also studied in work on human thymus T cells. Per that study: Thymic tissue was derived from resections collected during corrective heart surgery. Thymic and blood repertoires seemed to favor certain V and J genes. Related research has reported that thymic repertoires overlap highly among unrelated individuals.

The sequencing sample was made of thymocytes. The receptor was derived from a boy younger than two with a congenital heart defect. The chain is built from TRBV9 and TRBJ2-7; tentative D call: TRBD1 (8 bases). The CDR3, as DNA: TGTGCCAACAGGGGGACTACCAACTACGAGCAGTACTTC. Its translation: CANRGTTNYEQYF.